The source of this T cell receptor beta chain is a study of PD-L1 blockade in urothelial cancer. The time point denotes: peripheral blood 6 weeks after treatment start. Profiling relied on immunoSEQ multiplex PCR, and the TCRdb table lists in-frame clones only, not all of them. This table has 25,000 to 30,000 clones, 79% appearing once. This clonotype originated in a man in his 70s with urothelial cancer. The starting material was PBMCs, obtained around atezolizumab (anti-PD-L1) treatment.

The CDR3 reads CASSLGGSSVDTGELFF. The DNA for the CDR3 is TGCGCCAGCAGCTTGGGTGGCAGTTCTGTGGACACCGGGGAGCTGTTTTTT. V and J are TRBV5-1 and TRBJ2-2; the D is unclear. Germline lookup yields CDR1 SGHRS and CDR2 YFSETQ. The ends were cut back, 0 bases at V and 3 bases at J, with 15 bases in the middle. The CDR3 is 17 amino acids.